This T cell receptor (beta chain) is drawn from a study of T cells after yellow fever vaccination. This clonotype was seen many times. V was shortened by 5 bases and J by 6 bases, with 16 bases between the two germline ends. This CDR3 contains 14 residues. Germline V gene lookup returns CDR1 SGHTA and CDR2 FQGNSA. TCRdb itself ran the 5' RACE reads through MiXCR, one entry per CDR3 protein. The repertoire has 4,500 to 6,500 distinct CDR3 sequences, approximately 5.9% of them found once; the top ten carry approximately 60%. General study results and limits: Once the booster was given, most primary-vaccination clones reappeared, at about 95% for CD4 and approximately 88% for CD8.

The source is a man younger than 30 who received the YFV17D yellow fever vaccine. The J gene is TRBJ1-2, the V gene TRBV7-2; unclear D gene. The sample here was PBMCs, either bulk or a sorted T-cell subset (CD4+, CD8+, memory, or dextramer-sorted; not recorded which), taken less than 16 days after the first yellow fever vaccination. The CDR3 is CASSTLPSTHGYTF. The CDR3 DNA sequence: TGTGCCAGCAGCACCTTGCCCAGCACGCATGGCTACACCTTC.